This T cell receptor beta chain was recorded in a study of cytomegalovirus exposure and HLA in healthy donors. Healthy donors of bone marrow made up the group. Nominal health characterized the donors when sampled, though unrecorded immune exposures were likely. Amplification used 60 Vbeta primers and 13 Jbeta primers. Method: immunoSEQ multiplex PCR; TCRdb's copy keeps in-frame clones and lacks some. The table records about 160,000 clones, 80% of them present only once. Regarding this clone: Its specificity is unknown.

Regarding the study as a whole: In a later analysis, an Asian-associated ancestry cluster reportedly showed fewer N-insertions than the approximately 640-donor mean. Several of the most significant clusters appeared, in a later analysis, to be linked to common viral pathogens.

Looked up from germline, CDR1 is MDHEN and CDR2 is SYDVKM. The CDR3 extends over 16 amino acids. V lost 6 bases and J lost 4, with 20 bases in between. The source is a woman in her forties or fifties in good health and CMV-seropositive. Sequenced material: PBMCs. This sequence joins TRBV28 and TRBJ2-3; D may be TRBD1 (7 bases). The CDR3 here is CASRGGTELLADTQYF. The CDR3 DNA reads TGTGCCAGCAGGGGCGGGACAGAATTACTAGCAGATACGCAGTATTTT. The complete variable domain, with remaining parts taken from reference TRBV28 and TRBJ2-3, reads DVKVTQSSRYLVKRTGEKVFLECVQDMDHENMFWYRQDPGLGLRLIYFSYDVKMKEKGDIPEGYSVSREKKERFSLILESASTNQTSMYLCASRGGTELLADTQYFGPGTRLTVL.